This TCR beta chain was identified during a study of CD8 T cells in ankylosing spondylitis. Whole-study results and caveats: In ankylosing spondylitis blood, a motif of about eight highly homologous TCR beta variants appeared characteristic. Some of these motif variants have turned up before, in reports on reactive arthritis synovial fluid and blood.

This clonotype has a count of ten or more. Antigen unknown. Quantitative molecular-barcoded 5'-RACE generated the TCR beta libraries. TCRdb called the 5' RACE reads again in MiXCR, with one record for every CDR3 protein. The sample records fewer than 550,000 distinct CDR3 sequences, approximately 5.3% being singletons. V was shortened by 0 bases and J by 0 bases, with 19 bases between the two germline ends. The CDR3 length is 19 residues. Per the germline V gene, CDR1 is LGHNA and CDR2 is YSLEER. This chain uses TRBV4-3 with TRBJ2-3, with D unclear. The source is a male donor with ankylosing spondylitis. The sequenced sample was blood, either unsorted or a sorted T cell fraction (not recorded which). CDR3 bases: TGCGCCAGCAGCCAAGATCATGTGAGGTCGGAGTCTAGCACAGATACGCAGTATTTT. It specifies CASSQDHVRSESSTDTQYF.